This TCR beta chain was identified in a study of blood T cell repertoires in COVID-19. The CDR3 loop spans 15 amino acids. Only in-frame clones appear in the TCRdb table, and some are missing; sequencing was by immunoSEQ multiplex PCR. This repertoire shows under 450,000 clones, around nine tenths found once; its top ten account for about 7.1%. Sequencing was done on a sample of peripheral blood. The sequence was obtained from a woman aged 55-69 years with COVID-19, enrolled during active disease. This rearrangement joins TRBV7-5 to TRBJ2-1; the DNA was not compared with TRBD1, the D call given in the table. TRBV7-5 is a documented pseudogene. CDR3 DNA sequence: TGTGTCAGAAGCGTCGGGACAGGGCCAAACAATGAGCAGTTCTTC. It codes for CVRSVGTGPNNEQFF.